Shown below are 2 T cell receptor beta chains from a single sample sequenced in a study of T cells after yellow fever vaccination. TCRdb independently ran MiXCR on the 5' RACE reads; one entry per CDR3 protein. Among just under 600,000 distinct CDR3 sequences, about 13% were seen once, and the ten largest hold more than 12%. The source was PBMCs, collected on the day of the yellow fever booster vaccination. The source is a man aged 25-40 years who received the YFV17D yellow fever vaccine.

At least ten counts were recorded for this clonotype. CDR3 in amino acids: CASSLRRSGGTGELFF. The CDR3 nucleotides are TGTGCCAGCAGCTTGAGGAGGTCAGGGGGCACCGGGGAGCTGTTTTTT. V gene TRBV7-2 combines with J gene TRBJ2-2, with TRBD1 matching 7 bases. V lost 3 bases, J lost 4 bases, and 8 bases stayed unmatched. Germline V CDR1 and CDR2: SGHTA, FQGNSA. CDR3 length equals 16 residues. The variable domain in full, completed from reference TRBV7-2 and TRBJ2-2, reads GAGVSQSPSNKVTEKGKDVELRCDPISGHTALYWYRQSLGQGLEFLIYFQGNSAPDKSGLPSDRFSAERTGGSVSTLTIQRTQQEDSAVYLCASSLRRSGGTGELFFGEGSRLTVL.

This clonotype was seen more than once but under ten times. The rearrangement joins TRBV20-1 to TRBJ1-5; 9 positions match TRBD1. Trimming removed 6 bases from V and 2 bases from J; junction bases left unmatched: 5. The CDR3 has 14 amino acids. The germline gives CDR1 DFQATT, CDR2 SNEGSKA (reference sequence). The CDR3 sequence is CSALTGGGNQPQHF. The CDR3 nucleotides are TGCAGTGCATTAACAGGGGGCGGCAATCAGCCCCAGCATTTT.